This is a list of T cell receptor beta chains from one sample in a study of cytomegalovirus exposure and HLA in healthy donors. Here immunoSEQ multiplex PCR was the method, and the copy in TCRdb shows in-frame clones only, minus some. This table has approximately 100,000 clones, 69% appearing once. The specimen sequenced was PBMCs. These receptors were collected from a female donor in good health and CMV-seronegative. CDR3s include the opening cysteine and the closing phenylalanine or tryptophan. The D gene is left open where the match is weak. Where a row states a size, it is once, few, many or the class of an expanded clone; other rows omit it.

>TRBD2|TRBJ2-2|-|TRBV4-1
TGCGCCAGCAGCCAAGGGCGCGGGAGCAACACCGGGGAGCTGTTTTTT
CASSQGRGSNTGELFF
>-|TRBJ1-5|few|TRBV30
TGTGCCTGGAGTTTATATAGCAATCAGCCCCAGCATTTT
CAWSLYSNQPQHF
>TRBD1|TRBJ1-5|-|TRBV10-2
TGCGCCAGCGGGGGACAGGGGGAGGCTCAATGGCAGCCCCAGCATTTT
CASGGQGEAQWQPQHF
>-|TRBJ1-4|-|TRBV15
TGTGCCACCAGCAGAGGGGAGGCAGAGGAAAAACTGTTTTTT
CATSRGEAEEKLFF
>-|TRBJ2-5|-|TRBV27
TGTGCCAGCAGTTTTGGACAGCCGCAAGAGACCCAGTACTTC
CASSFGQPQETQYF
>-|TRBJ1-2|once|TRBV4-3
TGCGCCAGCAGCCAACCCGACAGGCCGGCGGGTGGCTACACCTTC
CASSQPDRPAGGYTF
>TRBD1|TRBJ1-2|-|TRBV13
TGTGCCAGCAGCCCTGCTCCGGACAGGGGGCGGGACTATGGCTACACCTTC
CASSPAPDRGRDYGYTF
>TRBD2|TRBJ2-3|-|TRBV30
TGTGCCTGGAGCGGAGGACTAGCGGGAGCGGATACGCAGTATTTT
CAWSGGLAGADTQYF
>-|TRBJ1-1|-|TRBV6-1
TGTGCCAGCAGTGAAAGTTTCCAGTACACTGAAGCTTTCTTT
CASSESFQYTEAFF
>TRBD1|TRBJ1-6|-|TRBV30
TGTGCCTGGAGAACCTGGGACAGGGTCTCCTATAATTCACCCCTCCACTTT
CAWRTWDRVSYNSPLHF
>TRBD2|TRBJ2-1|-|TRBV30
TGTGCCTGGAGTCAGGCTAGCGGCTACAATGAGCAGTTCTTC
CAWSQASGYNEQFF
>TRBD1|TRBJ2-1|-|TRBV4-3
TGCGCCAGCAGCCAAGGGCCACAGGGGGCATACAATGAGCAGTTCTTC
CASSQGPQGAYNEQFF
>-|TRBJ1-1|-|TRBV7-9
TGTGCCAGCAGCTTTTCCAATGAAGCTTTCTTT
CASSFSNEAFF
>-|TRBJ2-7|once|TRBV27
TGTGCCAGCAGCGCAGGAGGCTACGAGCAGTACTTC
CASSAGGYEQYF
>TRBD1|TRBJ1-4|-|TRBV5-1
TGCGCCAGCAGCGTTGGGACAGCCCCTAATGAAAAACTGTTTTTT
CASSVGTAPNEKLFF
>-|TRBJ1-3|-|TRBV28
TGTGCCAGCAGTTCACCCGGACTGATCTCTGGAAACACCATATATTTT
CASSSPGLISGNTIYF
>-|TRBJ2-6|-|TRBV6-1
TGTGCCAGCCAGCGAGCGATCTCTGGGGCCAACGTCCTGACTTTC
CASQRAISGANVLTF
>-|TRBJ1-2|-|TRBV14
TGTGCCAGCAGCCAAGACCGCCTGGCTTTC
CASSQDRLAF
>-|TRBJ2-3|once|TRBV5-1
TGCGCCAGCAGCTTGACGGGCGGGACGTTTTTCACAGATACGCAGTATTTT
CASSLTGGTFFTDTQYF
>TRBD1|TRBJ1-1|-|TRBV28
TGTGCCAGCAGTTTAGGAGGGGGCGAGGAAAGAGCTTTCTTT
CASSLGGGEERAFF
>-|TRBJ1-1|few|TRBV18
TGTGCCAGCTCACCCCAGGGGTCCAGTTTGGCTGAAGCTTTCTTT
CASSPQGSSLAEAFF
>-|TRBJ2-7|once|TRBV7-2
TGTGCCAGCAGCTTAGGCATGGCAGGCAGCGGTGAGCAGTACTTC
CASSLGMAGSGEQYF
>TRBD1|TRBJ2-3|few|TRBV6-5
TGTGCCAGCAGCCGGGACGGGACAGTGGTAGATACGCAGTATTTT
CASSRDGTVVDTQYF
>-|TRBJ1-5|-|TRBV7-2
TGTGCCAGCAGCTTAGGGGCAGGGAGCAATCAGCCCCAGCATTTT
CASSLGAGSNQPQHF
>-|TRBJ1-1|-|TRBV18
TGTGCCAGCTCACCGTTTGGAGAGGGCACTGAAGCTTTCTTT
CASSPFGEGTEAFF
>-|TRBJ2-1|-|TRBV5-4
TGTGCCAGCAGCGGCGGTCCAACAACTAAGGACAATGAGCAGTTCTTC
CASSGGPTTKDNEQFF
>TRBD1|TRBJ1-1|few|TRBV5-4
TGTGCCAGCAGCCGACAGGGATCTGATGAAGCTTTCTTT
CASSRQGSDEAFF
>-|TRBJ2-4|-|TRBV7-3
TGTGCCAGCAGCTCCCCGAAAAACATTCAGTACTTC
CASSSPKNIQYF
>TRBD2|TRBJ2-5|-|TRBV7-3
TGTGCCAGCAGCCTCGGGACTAGCGGGAGAGGGGAGACCCAGTACTTC
CASSLGTSGRGETQYF
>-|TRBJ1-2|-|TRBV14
TGTGCCAGCAGCCGACAGGCTGACTATGGCTACACCTTC
CASSRQADYGYTF
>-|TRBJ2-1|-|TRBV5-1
TGCGCCAGCAGCTTTAGGGGGGAGGGATACAATGAGCAGTTCTTC
CASSFRGEGYNEQFF
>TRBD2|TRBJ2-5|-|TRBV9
TGTGCCAGCAGCGTAGGGTCTAGCGGACAAGAGACCCAGTACTTC
CASSVGSSGQETQYF
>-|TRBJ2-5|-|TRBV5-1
TGCGCCAGCAGCCCCATGTTGGTTGGGGAGGAGCAGTACTTC
CASSPMLVGEEQYF
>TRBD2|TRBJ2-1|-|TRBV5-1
TGCGCCAGCAGCTTGGGGGCTAGCGGGAGGAATGAGCAGTTCTTC
CASSLGASGRNEQFF
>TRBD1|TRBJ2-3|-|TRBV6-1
TGTGCCAGCAGTGACCCCCCGGGACAGGGCACAGATACGCAGTATTTT
CASSDPPGQGTDTQYF
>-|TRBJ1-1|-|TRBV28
TGTGCCAGCAGGGCATACACTGAAGCTTTCTTT
CASRAYTEAFF
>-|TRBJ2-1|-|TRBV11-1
TGTGCCAGCAGCAATAGACTATTTACCCATTGGGGTGAGCAGTTCTTC
CASSNRLFTHWGEQFF
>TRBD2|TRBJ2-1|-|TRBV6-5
TGTGCCAGCAGTTATTCTAGCGGGAGTAGGGGTGAGCAGTTCTTC
CASSYSSGSRGEQFF
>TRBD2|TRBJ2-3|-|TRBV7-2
TGTGCCAGCAGCCTAGGGCGGGGGTCCCATACGCAGTATTTT
CASSLGRGSHTQYF
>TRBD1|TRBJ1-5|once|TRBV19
TGTGCCAGTAGTACTTCGGGACAGGGCAATCAGCCCCAGCATTTT
CASSTSGQGNQPQHF
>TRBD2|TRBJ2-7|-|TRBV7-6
TGTGCCAGCAGCCAATTCCCCCCCGCACTAGCGGCAAGCTCCTACGAGCAGTACTTC
CASSQFPPALAASSYEQYF